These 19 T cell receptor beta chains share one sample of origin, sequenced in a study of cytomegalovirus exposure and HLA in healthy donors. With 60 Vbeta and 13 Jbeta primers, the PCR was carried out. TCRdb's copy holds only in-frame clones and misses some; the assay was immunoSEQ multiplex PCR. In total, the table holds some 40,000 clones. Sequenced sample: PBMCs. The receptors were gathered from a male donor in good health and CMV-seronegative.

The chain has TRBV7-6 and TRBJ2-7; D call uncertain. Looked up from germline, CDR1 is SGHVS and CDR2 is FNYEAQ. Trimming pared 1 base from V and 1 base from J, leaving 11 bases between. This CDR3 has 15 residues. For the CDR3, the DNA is TGTGCCAGCAGCTTAGAATCAAGCCCATCCTACGAGCAGTACTTC. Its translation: CASSLESSPSYEQYF.

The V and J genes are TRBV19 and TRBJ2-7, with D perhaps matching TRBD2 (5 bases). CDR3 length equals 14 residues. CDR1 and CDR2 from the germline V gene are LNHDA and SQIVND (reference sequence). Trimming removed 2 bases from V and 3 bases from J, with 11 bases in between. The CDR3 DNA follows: TGTGCCAGTAGTATAACGGGGATCCTCTACGAGCAGTACTTC. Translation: CASSITGILYEQYF.

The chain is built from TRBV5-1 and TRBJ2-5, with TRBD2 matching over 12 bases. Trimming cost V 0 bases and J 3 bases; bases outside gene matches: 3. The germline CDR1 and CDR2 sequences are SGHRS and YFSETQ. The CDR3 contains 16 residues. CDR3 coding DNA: TGCGCCAGCAGCTTGGGACTAGCGGGGGCTAAAGAGACCCAGTACTTC. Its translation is CASSLGLAGAKETQYF.

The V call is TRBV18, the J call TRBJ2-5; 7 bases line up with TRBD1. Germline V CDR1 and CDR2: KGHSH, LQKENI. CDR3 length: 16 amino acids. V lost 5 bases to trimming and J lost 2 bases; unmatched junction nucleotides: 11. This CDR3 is CASSALYGTEQETQYF. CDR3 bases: TGTGCCAGCTCAGCCCTGTACGGGACAGAGCAAGAGACCCAGTACTTC.

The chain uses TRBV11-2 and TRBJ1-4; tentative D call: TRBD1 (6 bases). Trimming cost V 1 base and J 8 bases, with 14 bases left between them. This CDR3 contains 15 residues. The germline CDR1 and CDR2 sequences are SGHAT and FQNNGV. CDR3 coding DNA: TGTGCCAGCAGCTTAGTGGGGGGGCTGAGAGAAAAACTGTTTTTT. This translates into CASSLVGGLREKLFF.

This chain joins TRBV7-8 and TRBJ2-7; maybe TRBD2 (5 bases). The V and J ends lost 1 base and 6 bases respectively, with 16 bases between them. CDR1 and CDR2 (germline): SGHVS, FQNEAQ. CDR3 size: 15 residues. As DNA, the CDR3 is TGTGCCAGCAGCTTAGGGGGTCAGGCCCGGGGCGAGCAGTACTTC. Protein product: CASSLGGQARGEQYF.

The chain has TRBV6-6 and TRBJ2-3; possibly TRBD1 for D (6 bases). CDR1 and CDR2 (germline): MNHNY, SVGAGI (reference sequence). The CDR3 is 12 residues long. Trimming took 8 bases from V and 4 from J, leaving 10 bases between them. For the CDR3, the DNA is TGTGCCAGCGCGACAGGACCAGATACGCAGTATTTT. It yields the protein CASATGPDTQYF.

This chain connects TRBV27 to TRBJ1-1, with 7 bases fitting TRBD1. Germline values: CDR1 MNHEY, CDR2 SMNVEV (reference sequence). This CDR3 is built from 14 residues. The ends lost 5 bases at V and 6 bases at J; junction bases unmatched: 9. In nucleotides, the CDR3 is TGTGCCAGCAGTGACGACAGGGCCATAGCTGAAGCTTTCTTT. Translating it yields CASSDDRAIAEAFF.

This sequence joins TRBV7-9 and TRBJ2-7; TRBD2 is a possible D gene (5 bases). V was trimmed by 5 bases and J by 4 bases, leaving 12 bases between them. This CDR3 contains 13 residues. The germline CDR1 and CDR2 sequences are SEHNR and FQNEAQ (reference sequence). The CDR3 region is CASSANAGYEQYF. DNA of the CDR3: TGTGCCAGCAGCGCTAATGCGGGTTACGAGCAGTACTTC.

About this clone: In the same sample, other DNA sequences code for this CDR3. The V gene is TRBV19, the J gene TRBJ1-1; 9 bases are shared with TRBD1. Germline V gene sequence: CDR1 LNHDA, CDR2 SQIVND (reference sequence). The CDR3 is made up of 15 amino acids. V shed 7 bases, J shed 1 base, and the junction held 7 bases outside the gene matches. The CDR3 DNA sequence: TGTGCCAGTACGGACAGGGGACCTCAGAACACTGAAGCTTTCTTT. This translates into CASTDRGPQNTEAFF.

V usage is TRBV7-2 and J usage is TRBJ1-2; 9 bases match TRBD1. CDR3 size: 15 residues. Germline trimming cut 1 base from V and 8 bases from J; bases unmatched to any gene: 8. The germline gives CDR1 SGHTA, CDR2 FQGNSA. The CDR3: CASSLDGTGQGGYTF. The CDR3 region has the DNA TGTGCCAGCAGCTTAGATGGTACGGGACAGGGAGGCTACACCTTC.

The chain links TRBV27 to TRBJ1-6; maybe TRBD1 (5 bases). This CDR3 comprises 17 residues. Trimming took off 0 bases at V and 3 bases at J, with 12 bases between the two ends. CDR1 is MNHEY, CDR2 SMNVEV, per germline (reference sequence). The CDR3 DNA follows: TGTGCCAGCAGTTTATCCTTGGGGGGTTTCTATAATTCACCCCTCCACTTT. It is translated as CASSLSLGGFYNSPLHF.

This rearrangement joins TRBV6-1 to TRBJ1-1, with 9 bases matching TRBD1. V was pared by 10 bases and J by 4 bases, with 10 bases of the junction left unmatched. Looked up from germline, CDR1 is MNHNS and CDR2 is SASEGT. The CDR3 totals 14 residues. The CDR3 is CATMLTGGVTEAFF. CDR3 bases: TGTGCCACCATGTTGACAGGGGGTGTCACTGAAGCTTTCTTT.

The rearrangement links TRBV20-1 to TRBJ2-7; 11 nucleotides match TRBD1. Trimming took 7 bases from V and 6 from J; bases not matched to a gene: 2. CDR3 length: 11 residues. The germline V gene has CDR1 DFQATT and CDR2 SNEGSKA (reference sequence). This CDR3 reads CSGDRGSEQYF. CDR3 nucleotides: TGCAGTGGGGACAGGGGGAGCGAGCAGTACTTC.

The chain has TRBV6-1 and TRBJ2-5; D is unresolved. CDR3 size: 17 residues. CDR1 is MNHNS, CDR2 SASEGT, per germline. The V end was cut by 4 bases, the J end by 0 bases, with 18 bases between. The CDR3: CASSGFNSNTYQETQYF. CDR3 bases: TGTGCCAGCAGTGGTTTCAACTCAAATACGTACCAAGAGACCCAGTACTTC.

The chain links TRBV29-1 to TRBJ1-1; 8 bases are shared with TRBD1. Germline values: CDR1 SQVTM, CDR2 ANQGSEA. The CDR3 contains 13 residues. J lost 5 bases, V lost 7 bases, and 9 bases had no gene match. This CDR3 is CSALRQGRTEAFF. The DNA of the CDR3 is TGCAGCGCCCTAAGACAGGGGAGGACTGAAGCTTTCTTT.

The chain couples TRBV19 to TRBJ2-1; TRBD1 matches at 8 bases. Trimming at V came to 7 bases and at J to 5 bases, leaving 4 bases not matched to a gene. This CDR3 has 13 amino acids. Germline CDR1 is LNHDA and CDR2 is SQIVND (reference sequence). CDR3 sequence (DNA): TGTGCCAGTACTACGACAGGGGACAATGAGCAGTTCTTC. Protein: CASTTTGDNEQFF.

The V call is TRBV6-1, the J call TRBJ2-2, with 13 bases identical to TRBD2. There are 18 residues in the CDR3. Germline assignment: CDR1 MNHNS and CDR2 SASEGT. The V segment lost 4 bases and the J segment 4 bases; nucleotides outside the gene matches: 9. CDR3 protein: CASSVLAGGPMSTGELFF. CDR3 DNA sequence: TGTGCCAGCAGTGTACTAGCGGGGGGGCCAATGAGCACCGGGGAGCTGTTTTTT.

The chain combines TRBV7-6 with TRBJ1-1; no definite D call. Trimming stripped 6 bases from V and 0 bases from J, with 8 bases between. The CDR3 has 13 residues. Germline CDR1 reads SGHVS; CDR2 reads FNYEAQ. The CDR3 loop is CASSNRVNTEAFF. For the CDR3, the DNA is TGTGCCAGCAGTAATCGGGTGAACACTGAAGCTTTCTTT.